These T cell receptor beta chains were read from a single sample in a study of technical replicates of blood from a few donors. Sequencing was performed with immunoSEQ multiplex PCR; in TCRdb, only in-frame clones are kept and a portion is missing. Of 70,000 or so clones detected, roughly 91% appear once; the ten largest clones hold roughly 0.4%. Input material: T cells isolated from PBMCs. The source is a human donor in good health. Some clones in this sample may be carry-over from other donors' samples. CDR3s include the opening cysteine and the closing phenylalanine or tryptophan. The D gene is left open where the match is weak. A row's size may be missing; if present it is once, few, many or a size class.

>TRBV28|TRBJ1-5|TRBD1|.
TGTGCCAGCAGTTTGACAGGGCTTTATAGCAATCAGCCCCAGCATTTT
CASSLTGLYSNQPQHF
>TRBV6-1|TRBJ1-2|.|.
TGTGCCAGCAGTGATACAGGGTTGGGGTATGGCTACACCTTC
CASSDTGLGYGYTF
>TRBV5-4|TRBJ2-7|TRBD2|.
TGTGCCAGCAGCTTGGATGGACTAGCGGACCCCTACGAGCAGTACTTC
CASSLDGLADPYEQYF
>TRBV28|TRBJ1-5|TRBD1|.
TGTGCCAGCAGGCTACAGGGGGTCAGCAATCAGCCCCAGCATTTT
CASRLQGVSNQPQHF
>TRBV19|TRBJ1-5|.|once
TGTGCCAGCAAGGCAAGGGGCGCGGGGCAGCCCCAGCATTTT
CASKARGAGQPQHF
>TRBV2|TRBJ2-7|TRBD2|.
TGTGCCAGCATCAAGGAGGGTAGCGGGAGGTTCTCCTACGAGCAGTACTTC
CASIKEGSGRFSYEQYF
>TRBV2|TRBJ2-1|.|.
TGTGCCAGCATCTCAGGCCAGTACAATGAGCAGTTCTTC
CASISGQYNEQFF
>TRBV7-3|TRBJ1-1|.|.
TGTGCCAGCAGCTTAAACAGGGACACTGAAGCTTTCTTT
CASSLNRDTEAFF
>TRBV6-1|TRBJ1-5|.|.
TGTGCCAGCAGTGAAACGGGGTCTCGGCTACATCAGCCCCAGCATTTT
CASSETGSRLHQPQHF
>TRBV13|TRBJ2-1|TRBD2|.
TGTGCCAGCAGCTCGATCTTAGCGGGAGAATCCTACAATGAGCAGTTCTTC
CASSSILAGESYNEQFF
>TRBV9|TRBJ1-3|.|.
TGTGCCAGCAGCGTTTTTTCCGGGACAAAAAACACCATATATTTT
CASSVFSGTKNTIYF
>TRBV6-1|TRBJ1-5|.|few
TGTGCCAGCAGGGCGGGTTCCTTCGGCAATCAGCCCCAGCATTTT
CASRAGSFGNQPQHF
>TRBV2|TRBJ2-1|TRBD1|.
TGTGCCAGCAGTGAAGAGGGACAGGGGACCTACAATGAGCAGTTCTTC
CASSEEGQGTYNEQFF
>TRBV6-5|TRBJ1-1|.|.
TGTGCCAGCGCCATCTCAACAGGAGTTGGCACTGAAGCTTTCTTT
CASAISTGVGTEAFF
>TRBV27|TRBJ1-1|TRBD1|.
TGTGCCAGCAGAGGCGCAGGGGGCTTTAAAACTGAAGCTTTCTTT
CASRGAGGFKTEAFF
>TRBV7-9|TRBJ2-5|.|.
TGTGCCAGCAGTTCGTTAACGCGGATATACCAAGAGACCCAGTACTTC
CASSSLTRIYQETQYF
>TRBV2|TRBJ2-4|TRBD2|.
TGTGCCAGCGCGGGAGTGGAAAACATTCAGTACTTC
CASAGVENIQYF
>TRBV4-1|TRBJ1-4|.|once
TGCGCCAGCAGCCAAGTTTGGGGAGTAAATGAAAAACTGTTTTTT
CASSQVWGVNEKLFF